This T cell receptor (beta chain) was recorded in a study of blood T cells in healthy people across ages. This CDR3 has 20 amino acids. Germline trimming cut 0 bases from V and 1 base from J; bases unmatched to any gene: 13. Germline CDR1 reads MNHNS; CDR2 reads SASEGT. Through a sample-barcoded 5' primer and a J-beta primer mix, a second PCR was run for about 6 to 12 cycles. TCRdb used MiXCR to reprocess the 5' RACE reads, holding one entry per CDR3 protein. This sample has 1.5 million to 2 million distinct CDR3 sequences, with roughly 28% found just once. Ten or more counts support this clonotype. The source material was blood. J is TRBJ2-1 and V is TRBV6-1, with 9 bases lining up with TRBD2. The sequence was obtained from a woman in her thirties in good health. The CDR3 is CASSEALRGLAGNSYNEQFF. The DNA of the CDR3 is TGTGCCAGCAGTGAAGCGCTTCGGGGCCTAGCGGGAAATTCCTACAATGAGCAGTTCTTC.